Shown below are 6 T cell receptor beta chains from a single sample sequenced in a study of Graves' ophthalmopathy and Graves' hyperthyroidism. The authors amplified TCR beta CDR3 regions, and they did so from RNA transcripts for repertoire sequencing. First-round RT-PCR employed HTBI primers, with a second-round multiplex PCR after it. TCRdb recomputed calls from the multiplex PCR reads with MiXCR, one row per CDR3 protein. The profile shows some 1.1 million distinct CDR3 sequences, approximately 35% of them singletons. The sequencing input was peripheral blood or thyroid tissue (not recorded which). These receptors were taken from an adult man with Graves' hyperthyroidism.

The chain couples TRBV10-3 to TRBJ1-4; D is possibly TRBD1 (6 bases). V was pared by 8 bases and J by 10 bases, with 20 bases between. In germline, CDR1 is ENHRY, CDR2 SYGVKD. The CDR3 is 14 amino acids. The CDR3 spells CAIGQKMGQGKLFF. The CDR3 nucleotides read TGTGCCATCGGGCAAAAGATGGGACAAGGAAAACTGTTTTTT.

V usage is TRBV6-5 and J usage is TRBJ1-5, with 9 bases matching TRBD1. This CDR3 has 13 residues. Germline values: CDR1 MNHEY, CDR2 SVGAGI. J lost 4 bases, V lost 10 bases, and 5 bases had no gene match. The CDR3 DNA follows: TGTGCCATAAGGGACAGGGTTAATCAGCCCCAGCATTTT. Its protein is CAIRDRVNQPQHF.

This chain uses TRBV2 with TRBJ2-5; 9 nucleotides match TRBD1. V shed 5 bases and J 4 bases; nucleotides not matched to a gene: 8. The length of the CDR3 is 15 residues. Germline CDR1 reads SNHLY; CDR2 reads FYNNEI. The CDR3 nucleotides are TGTGCCAGCAGTTTAAGGGGACAGGGATCAGAGACCCAGTACTTC. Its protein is CASSLRGQGSETQYF.

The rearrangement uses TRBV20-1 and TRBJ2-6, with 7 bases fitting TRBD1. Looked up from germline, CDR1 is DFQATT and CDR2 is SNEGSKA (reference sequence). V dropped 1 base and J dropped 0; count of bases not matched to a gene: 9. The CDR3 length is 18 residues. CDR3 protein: CSARAGTDYGSGANVLTF. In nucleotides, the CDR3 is TGCAGTGCTAGAGCTGGGACAGACTATGGCTCTGGGGCCAACGTCCTGACTTTC.

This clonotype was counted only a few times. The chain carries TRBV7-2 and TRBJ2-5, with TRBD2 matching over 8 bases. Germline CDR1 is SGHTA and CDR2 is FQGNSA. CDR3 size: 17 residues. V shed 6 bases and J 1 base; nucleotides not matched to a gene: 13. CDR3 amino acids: CASRQTGVAGPQETQYF. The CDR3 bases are TGTGCCAGCAGACAAACGGGGGTAGCGGGGCCCCAAGAGACCCAGTACTTC.

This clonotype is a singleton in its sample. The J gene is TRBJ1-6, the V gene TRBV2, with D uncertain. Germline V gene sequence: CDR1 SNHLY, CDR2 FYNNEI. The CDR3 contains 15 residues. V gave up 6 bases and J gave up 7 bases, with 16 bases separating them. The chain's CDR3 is CASRGRRDRNSPLHF. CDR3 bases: TGTGCCAGCAGGGGAAGACGTGACCGAAATTCACCCCTCCACTTT.